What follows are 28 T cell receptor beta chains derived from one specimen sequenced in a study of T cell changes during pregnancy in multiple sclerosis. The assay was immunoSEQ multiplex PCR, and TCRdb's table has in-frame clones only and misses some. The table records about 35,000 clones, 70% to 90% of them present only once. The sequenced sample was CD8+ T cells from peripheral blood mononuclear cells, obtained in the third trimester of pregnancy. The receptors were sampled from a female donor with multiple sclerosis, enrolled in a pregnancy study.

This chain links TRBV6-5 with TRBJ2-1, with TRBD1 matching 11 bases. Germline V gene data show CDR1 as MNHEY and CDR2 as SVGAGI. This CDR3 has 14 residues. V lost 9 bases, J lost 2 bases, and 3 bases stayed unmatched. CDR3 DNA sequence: TGTGCCAGTCGGACAGGGGGCCCCTACAATGAGCAGTTCTTC. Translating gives CASRTGGPYNEQFF.

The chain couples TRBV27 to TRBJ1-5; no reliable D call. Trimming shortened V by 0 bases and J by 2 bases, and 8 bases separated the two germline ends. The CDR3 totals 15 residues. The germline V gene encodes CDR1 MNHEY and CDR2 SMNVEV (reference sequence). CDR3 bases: TGTGCCAGCAGTTTATCGATTACAGGCAATCAGCCCCAGCATTTT. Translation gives CASSLSITGNQPQHF.

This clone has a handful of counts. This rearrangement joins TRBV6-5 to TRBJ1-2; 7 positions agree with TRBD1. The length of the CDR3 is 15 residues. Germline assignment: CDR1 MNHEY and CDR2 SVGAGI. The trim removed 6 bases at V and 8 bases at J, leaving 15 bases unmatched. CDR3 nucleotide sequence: TGTGCCAGCAGAGCATACAGGGGCCCCAAGCAGGGCTACACCTTC. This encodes CASRAYRGPKQGYTF.

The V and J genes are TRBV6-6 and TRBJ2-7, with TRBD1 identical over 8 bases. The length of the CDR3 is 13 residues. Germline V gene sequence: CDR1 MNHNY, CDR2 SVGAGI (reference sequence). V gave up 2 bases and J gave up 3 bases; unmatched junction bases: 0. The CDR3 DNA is TGTGCCAGCAGTTACGACAGGGGCTACGAGCAGTACTTC. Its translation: CASSYDRGYEQYF.

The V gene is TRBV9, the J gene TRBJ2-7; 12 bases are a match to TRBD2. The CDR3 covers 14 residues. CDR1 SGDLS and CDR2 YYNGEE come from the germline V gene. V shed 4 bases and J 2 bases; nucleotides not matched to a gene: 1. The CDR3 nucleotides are TGTGCCAGCAGCCCTAGCGGGGGGGCCTACGAGCAGTACTTC. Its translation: CASSPSGGAYEQYF.

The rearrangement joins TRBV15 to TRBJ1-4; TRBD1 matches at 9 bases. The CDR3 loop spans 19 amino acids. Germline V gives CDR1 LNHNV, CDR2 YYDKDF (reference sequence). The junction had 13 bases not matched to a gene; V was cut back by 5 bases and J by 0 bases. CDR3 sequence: CATSSRSGDRVATNEKLFF. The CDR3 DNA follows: TGTGCCACCAGCTCCAGAAGTGGGGACAGGGTTGCAACTAATGAAAAACTGTTTTTT.

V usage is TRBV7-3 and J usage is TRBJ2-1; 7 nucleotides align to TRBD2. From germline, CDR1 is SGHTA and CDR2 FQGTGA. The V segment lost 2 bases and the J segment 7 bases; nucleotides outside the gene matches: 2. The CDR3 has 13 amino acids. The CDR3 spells CASSLGTKNEQFF. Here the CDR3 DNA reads TGTGCCAGCAGCTTAGGGACTAAAAATGAGCAGTTCTTC. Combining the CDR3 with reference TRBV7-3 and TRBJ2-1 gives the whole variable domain GAGVSQTPSNKVTEKGKYVELRCDPISGHTALYWYRQSLGQGPEFLIYFQGTGAADDSGLPNDRFFAVRPEGSVSTLKIQRTERGDSAVYLCASSLGTKNEQFFGPGTRLTVL.

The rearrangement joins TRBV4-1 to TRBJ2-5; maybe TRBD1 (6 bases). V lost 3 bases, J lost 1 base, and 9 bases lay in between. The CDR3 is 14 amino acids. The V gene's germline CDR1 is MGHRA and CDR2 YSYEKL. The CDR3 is CASSHFRGQETQYF. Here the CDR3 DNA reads TGCGCCAGCAGCCACTTCAGGGGCCAAGAGACCCAGTACTTC.

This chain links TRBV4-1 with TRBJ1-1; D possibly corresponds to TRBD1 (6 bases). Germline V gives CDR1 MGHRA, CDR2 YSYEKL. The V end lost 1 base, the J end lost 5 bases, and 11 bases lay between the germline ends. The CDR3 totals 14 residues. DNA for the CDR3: TGCGCCAGCAGCCAAGCTTGGGGGCAGACTGAAGCTTTCTTT. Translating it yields CASSQAWGQTEAFF.

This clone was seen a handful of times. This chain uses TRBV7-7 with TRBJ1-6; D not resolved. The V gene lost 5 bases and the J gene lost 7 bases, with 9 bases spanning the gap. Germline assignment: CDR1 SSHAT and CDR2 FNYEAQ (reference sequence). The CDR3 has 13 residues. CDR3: CASSPNRNSPLHF. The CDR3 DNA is TGTGCCAGCAGCCCAAACAGAAATTCACCCCTCCACTTT.

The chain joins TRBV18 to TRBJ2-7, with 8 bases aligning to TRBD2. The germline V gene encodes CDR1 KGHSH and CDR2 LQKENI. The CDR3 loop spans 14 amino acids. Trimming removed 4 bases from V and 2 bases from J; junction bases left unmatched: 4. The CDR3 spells CASSLTGGAYEQYF. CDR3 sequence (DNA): TGTGCCAGCTCACTTACCGGGGGGGCCTACGAGCAGTACTTC. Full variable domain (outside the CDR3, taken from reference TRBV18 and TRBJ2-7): NAGVMQNPRHLVRRRGQEARLRCSPMKGHSHVYWYRQLPEEGLKFMVYLQKENIIDESGMPKERFSAEFPKEGPSILRIQQVVRGDSAAYFCASSLTGGAYEQYFGPGTRLTVT.

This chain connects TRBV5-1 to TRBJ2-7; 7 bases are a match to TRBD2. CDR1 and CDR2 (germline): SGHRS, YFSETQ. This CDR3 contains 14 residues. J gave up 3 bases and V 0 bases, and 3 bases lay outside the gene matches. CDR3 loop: CASSLESGVYEQYF. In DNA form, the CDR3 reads TGCGCCAGCAGCTTGGAGAGCGGGGTCTACGAGCAGTACTTC.

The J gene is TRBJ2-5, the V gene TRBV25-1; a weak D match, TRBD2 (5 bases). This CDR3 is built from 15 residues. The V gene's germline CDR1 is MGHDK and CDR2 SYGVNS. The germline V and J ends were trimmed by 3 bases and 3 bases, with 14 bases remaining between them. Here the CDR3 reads CASSDLPEAEETQYF. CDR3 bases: TGTGCCAGCAGTGACCTACCGGAGGCCGAAGAGACCCAGTACTTC.

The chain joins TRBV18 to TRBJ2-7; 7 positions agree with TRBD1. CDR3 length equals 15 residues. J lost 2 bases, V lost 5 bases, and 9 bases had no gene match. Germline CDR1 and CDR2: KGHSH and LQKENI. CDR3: CASSNRGDGAYEQYF. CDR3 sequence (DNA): TGTGCCAGCTCAAACAGGGGAGATGGGGCCTACGAGCAGTACTTC.

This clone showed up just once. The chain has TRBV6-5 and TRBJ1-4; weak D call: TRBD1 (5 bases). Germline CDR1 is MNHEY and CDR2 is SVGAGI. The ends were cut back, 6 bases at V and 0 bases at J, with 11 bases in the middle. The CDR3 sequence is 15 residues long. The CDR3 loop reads CASSRRGSTNEKLFF. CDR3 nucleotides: TGTGCCAGCAGCCGGCGGGGCTCAACTAATGAAAAACTGTTTTTT.

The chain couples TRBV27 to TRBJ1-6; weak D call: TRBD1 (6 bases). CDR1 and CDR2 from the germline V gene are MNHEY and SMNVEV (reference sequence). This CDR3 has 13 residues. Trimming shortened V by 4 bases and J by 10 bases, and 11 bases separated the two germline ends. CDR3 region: CASSWGPVSPLHF. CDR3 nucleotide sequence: TGTGCCAGCAGTTGGGGGCCCGTCTCACCCCTCCACTTT.

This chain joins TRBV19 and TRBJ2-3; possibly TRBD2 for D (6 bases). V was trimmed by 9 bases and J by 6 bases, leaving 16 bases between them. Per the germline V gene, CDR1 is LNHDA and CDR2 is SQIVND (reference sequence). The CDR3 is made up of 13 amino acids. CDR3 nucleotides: TGTGCCAGCGCCCCTGCGGGGACCGATACGCAGTATTTT. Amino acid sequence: CASAPAGTDTQYF.

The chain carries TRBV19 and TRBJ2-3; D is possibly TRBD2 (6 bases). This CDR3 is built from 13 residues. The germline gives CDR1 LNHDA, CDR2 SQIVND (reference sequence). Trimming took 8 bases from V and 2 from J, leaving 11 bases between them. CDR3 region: CASAGGVTDTQYF. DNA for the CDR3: TGTGCCAGTGCCGGCGGGGTCACAGATACGCAGTATTTT.

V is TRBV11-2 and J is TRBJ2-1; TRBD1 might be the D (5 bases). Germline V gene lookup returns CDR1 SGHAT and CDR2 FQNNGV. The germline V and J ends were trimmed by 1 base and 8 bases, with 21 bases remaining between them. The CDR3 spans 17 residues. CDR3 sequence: CASSLGSWTPDGHEQFF. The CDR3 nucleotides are TGTGCCAGCAGCTTAGGATCGTGGACACCCGACGGCCATGAGCAGTTCTTC.

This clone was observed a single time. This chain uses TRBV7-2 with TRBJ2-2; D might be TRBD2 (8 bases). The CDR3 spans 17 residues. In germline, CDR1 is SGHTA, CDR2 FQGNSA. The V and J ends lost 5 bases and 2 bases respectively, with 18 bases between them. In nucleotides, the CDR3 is TGTGCCAGCAGCCGGGGGGGGACAGTCATTAACACCGGGGAGCTGTTTTTT. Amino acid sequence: CASSRGGTVINTGELFF.

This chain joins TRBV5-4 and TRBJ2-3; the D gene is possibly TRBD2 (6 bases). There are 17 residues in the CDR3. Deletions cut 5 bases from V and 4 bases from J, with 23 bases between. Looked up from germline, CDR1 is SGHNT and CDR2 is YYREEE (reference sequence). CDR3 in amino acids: CASRPWGEVSGSDTQYF. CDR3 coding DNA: TGTGCCAGCAGACCCTGGGGGGAGGTAAGCGGGTCAGATACGCAGTATTTT.

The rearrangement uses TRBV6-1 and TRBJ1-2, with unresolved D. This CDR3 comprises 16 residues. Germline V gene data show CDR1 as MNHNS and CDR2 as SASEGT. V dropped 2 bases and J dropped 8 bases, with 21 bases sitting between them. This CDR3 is CASSEFVTGTPRGYTF. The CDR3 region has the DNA TGTGCCAGCAGTGAATTTGTGACGGGTACCCCTCGCGGCTACACCTTC.

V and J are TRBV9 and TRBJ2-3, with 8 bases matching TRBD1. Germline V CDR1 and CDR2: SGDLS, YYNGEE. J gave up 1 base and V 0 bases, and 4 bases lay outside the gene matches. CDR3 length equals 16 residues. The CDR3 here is CASSVDHRGGTDTQYF. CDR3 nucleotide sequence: TGTGCCAGCAGCGTAGACCACAGGGGGGGCACAGATACGCAGTATTTT.

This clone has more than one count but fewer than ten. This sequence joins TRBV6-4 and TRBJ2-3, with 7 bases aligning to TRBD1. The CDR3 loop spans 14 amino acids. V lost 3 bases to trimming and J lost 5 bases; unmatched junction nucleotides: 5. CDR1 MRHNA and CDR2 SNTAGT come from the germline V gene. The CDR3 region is CASSEKQGRDTQYF. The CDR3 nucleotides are TGTGCCAGCAGTGAAAAACAGGGGCGAGATACGCAGTATTTT.

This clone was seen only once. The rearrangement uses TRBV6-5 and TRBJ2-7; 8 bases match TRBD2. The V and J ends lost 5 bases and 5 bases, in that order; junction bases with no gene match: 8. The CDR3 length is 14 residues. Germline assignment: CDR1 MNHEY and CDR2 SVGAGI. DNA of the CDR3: TGTGCCAGCAGTCCCGGGACTAGTACCCACGAGCAGTACTTC. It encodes CASSPGTSTHEQYF.

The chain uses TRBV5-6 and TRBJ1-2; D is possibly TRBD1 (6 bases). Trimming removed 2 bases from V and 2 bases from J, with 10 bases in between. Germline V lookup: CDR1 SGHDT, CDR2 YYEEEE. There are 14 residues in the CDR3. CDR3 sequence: CASSLSGTNYGYTF. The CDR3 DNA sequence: TGTGCCAGCAGCTTAAGCGGGACAAACTATGGCTACACCTTC.

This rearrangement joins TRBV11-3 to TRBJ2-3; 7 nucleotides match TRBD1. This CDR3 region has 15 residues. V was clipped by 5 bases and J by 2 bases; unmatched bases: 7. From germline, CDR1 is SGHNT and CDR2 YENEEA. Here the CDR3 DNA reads TGTGCCAGCAGCCCCCGGGACAGTAACACAGATACGCAGTATTTT. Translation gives CASSPRDSNTDTQYF.

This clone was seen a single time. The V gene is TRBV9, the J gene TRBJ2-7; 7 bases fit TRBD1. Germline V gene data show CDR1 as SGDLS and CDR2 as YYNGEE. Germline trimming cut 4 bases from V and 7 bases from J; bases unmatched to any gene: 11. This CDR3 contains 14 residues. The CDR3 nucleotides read TGTGCCAGCAGCCGCGACAGGGCGGCGAGGGAGCAGTACTTC. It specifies CASSRDRAAREQYF.